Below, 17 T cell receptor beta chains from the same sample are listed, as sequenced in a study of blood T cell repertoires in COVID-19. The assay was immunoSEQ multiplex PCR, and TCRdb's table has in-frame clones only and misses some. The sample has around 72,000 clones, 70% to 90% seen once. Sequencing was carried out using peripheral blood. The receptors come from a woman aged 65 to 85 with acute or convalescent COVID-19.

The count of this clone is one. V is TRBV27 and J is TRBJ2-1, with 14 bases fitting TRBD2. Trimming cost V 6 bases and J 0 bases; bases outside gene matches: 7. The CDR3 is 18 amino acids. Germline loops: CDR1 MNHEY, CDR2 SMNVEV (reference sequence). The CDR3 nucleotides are TGTGCCAGCAGACTGGGACTAGCGGGAGCAAGCTCCTACAATGAGCAGTTCTTC. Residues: CASRLGLAGASSYNEQFF.

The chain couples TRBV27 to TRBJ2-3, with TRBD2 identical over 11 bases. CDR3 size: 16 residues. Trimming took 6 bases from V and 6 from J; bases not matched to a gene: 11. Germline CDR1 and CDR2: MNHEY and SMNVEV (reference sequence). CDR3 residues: CASRRLAGTQGDTQYF. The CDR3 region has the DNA TGTGCCAGCAGAAGACTAGCGGGGACTCAGGGGGATACGCAGTATTTT.

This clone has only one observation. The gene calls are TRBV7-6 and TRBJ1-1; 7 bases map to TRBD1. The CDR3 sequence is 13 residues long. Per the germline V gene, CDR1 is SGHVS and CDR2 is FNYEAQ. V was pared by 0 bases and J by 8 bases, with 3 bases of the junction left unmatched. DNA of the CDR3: TGTGCCAGCAGCTTAGCCCGGACAGGAGAAGCTTTCTTT. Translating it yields CASSLARTGEAFF. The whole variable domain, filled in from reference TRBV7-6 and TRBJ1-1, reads GAGVSQSPRYKVTKRGQDVALRCDPISGHVSLYWYRQALGQGPEFLTYFNYEAQQDKSGLPNDRFSAERPEGSISTLTIQRTEQRDSAMYRCASSLARTGEAFFGQGTRLTVV.

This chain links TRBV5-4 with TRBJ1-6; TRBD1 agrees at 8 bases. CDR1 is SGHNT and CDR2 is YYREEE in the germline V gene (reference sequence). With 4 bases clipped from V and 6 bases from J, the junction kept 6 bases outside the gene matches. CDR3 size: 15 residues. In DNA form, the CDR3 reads TGTGCCAGCAGCCCCGGACAGGGAGGTAATTCACCCCTCCACTTT. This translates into CASSPGQGGNSPLHF.

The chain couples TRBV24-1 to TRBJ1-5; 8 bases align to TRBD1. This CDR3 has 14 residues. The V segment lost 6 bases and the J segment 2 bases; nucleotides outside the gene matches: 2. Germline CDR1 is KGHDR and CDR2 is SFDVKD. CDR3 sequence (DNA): TGTGCCACCAGTACGGGACAGGGCAATCAGCCCCAGCATTTT. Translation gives CATSTGQGNQPQHF.

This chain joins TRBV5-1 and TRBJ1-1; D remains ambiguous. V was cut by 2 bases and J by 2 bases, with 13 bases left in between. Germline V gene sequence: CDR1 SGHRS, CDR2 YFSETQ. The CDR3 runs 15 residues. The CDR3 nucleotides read TGCGCCAGCAGCTTCACCCCCCAGGTCAACACTGAAGCTTTCTTT. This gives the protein CASSFTPQVNTEAFF.

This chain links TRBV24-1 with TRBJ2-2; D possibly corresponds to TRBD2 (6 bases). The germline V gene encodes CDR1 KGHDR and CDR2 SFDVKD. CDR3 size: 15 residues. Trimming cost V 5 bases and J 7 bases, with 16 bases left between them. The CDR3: CATSAWGGRNGELFF. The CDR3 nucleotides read TGTGCCACCAGTGCCTGGGGAGGACGGAACGGGGAGCTGTTTTTT.

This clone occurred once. CDR3 sequence reads: CASSYPSETQYF. In nucleotides, the CDR3 is TGTGCCAGCAGTTACCCGAGCGAGACCCAGTACTTC. The chain has TRBV6-6 and TRBJ2-5; no definite D call. V lost 2 bases and J 5 bases, leaving 6 bases between the germline ends. This CDR3 has 12 amino acids. CDR1 MNHNY and CDR2 SVGAGI come from the germline V gene (reference sequence).

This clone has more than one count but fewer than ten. Here the CDR3 reads CASSLRKSSGSHQPQHF. In nucleotides, the CDR3 is TGTGCCAGCAGCTTGAGGAAAAGCTCCGGGTCCCATCAGCCCCAGCATTTT. The chain joins TRBV7-2 to TRBJ1-5, with D unresolved. Looked up from germline, CDR1 is SGHTA and CDR2 is FQGNSA. Trimming stripped 3 bases from V and 5 bases from J, with 20 bases between. This CDR3 is 17 amino acids long.

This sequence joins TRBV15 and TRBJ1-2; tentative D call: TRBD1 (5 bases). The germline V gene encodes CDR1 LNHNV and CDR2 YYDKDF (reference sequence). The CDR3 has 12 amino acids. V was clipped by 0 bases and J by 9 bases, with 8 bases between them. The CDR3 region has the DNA TGTGCCACCAGCAGAGATGGGGGGAGCTACACCTTC. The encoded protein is CATSRDGGSYTF.

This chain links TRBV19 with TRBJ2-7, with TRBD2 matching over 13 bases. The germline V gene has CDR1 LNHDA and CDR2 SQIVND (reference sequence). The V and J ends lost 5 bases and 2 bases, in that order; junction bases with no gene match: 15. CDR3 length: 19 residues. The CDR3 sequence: CASSLLLGLAGDTAYEQYF. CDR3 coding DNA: TGTGCCAGTAGTCTCCTATTAGGACTAGCGGGAGATACGGCCTACGAGCAGTACTTC.

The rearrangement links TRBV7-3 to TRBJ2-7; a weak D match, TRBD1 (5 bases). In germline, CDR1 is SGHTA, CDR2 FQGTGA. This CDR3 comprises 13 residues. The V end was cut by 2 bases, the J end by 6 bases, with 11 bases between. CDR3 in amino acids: CASSLGRDSEQYF. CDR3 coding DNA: TGTGCCAGCAGCTTAGGCAGGGATTCCGAGCAGTACTTC.

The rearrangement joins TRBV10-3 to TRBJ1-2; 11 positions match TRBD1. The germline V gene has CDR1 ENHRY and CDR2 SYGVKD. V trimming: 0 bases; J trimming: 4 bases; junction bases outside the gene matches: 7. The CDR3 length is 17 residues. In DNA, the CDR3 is TGTGCCATCAGTGAGTCGAATTGGACAGGGGGCGCCTATGGCTACACCTTC. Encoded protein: CAISESNWTGGAYGYTF.

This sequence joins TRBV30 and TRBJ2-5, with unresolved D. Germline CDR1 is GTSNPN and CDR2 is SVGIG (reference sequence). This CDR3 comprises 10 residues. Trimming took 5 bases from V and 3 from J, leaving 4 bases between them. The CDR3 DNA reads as TGTGCCTGGGCAGAAGAGACCCAGTACTTC. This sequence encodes CAWAEETQYF.

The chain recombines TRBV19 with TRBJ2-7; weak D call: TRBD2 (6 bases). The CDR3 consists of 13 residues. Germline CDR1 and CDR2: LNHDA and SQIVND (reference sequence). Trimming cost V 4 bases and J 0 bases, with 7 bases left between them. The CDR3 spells CASSKEGSYEQYF. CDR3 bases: TGTGCCAGTAGTAAGGAGGGCTCCTACGAGCAGTACTTC.

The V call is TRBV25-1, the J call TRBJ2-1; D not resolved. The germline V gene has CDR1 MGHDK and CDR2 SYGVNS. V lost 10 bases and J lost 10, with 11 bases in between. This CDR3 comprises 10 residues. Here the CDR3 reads CATMGAEQFF. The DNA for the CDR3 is TGTGCCACAATGGGCGCGGAGCAGTTCTTC. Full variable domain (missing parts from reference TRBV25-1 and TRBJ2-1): EADIYQTPRYLVIGTGKKITLECSQTMGHDKMYWYQQDPGMELHLIHYSYGVNSTEKGDLSSESTVSRIRTEHFPLTLESARPSHTSQYLCATMGAEQFFGPGTRLTVL.

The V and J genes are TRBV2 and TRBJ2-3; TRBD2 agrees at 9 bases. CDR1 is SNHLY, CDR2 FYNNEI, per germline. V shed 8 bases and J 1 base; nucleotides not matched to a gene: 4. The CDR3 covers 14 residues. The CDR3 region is CASVGGGGTDTQYF. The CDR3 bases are TGTGCCAGCGTGGGCGGGGGGGGCACAGATACGCAGTATTTT.